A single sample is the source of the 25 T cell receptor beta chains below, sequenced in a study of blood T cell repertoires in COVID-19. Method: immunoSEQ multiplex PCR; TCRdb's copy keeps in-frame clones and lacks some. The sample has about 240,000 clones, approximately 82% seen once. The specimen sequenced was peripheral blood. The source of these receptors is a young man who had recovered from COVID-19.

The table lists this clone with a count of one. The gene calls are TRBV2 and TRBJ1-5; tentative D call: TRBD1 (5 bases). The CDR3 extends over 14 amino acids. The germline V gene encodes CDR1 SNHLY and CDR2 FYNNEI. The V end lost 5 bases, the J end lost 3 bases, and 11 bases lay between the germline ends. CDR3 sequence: CASSTWGDNQPQHF. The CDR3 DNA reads TGTGCCAGCAGTACGTGGGGGGACAATCAGCCCCAGCATTTT.

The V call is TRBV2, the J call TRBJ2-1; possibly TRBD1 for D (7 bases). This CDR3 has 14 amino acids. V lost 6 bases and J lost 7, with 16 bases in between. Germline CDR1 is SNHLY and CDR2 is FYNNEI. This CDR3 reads CASREEGARNEQFF. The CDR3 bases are TGTGCCAGCAGGGAGGAGGGGGCTAGGAATGAGCAGTTCTTC. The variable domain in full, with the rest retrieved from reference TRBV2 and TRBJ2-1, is EPEVTQTPSHQVTQMGQEVILRCVPISNHLYFYWYRQILGQKVEFLVSFYNNEISEKSEIFDDQFSVERPDGSNFTLKIRSTKLEDSAMYFCASREEGARNEQFFGPGTRLTVL.

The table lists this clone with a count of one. Here the CDR3 DNA reads TGTGCCACCCGGACAGGGCGAATAACTGGTGGCTACACCTTC. It encodes CATRTGRITGGYTF. The chain is built from TRBV6-5 and TRBJ1-2; 8 nucleotides agree with TRBD1. The CDR3 totals 14 residues. V dropped 10 bases and J dropped 7; count of bases not matched to a gene: 14. CDR1 and CDR2 (germline): MNHEY, SVGAGI.

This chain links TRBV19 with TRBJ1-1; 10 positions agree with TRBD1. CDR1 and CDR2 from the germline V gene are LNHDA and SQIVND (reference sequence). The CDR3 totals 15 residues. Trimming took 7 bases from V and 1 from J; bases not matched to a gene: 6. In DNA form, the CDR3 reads TGTGCCAGTACCCGGACAGGGGGGGGGAACACTGAAGCTTTCTTT. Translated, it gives CASTRTGGGNTEAFF.

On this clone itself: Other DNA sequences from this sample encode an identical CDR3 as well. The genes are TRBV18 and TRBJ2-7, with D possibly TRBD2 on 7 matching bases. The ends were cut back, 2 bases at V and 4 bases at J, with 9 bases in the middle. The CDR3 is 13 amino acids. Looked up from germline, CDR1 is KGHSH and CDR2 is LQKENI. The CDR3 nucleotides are TGTGCCAGCTCACCAAGGGGGGGATACGAGCAGTACTTC. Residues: CASSPRGGYEQYF.

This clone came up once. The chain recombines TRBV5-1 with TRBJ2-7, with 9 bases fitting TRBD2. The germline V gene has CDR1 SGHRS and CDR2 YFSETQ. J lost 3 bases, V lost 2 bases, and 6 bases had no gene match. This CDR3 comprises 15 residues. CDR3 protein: CASSLGTSRDYEQYF. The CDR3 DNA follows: TGCGCCAGCAGCTTAGGGACTAGCAGAGACTACGAGCAGTACTTC.

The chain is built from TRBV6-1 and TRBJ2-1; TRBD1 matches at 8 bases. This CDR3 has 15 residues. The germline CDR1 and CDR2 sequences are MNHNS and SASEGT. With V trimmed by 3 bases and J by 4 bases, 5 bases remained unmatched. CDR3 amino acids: CASSDGQGGYNEQFF. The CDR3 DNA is TGTGCCAGCAGTGATGGACAGGGAGGATACAATGAGCAGTTCTTC.

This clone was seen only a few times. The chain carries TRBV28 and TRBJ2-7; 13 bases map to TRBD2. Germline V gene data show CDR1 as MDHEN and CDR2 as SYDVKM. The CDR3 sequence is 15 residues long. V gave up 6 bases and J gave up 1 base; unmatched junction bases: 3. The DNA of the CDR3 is TGTGCCAGCAGACAGGGACTAGCGGGGTCCTACGAGCAGTACGTC. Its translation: CASRQGLAGSYEQYV.

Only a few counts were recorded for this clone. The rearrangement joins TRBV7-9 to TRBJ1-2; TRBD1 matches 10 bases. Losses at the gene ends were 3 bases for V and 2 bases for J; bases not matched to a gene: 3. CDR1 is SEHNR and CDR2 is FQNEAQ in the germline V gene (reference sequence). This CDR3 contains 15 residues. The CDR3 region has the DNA TGTGCCAGCAGCTTCGGACAGGGGGTGAACTATGGCTACACCTTC. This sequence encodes CASSFGQGVNYGYTF.

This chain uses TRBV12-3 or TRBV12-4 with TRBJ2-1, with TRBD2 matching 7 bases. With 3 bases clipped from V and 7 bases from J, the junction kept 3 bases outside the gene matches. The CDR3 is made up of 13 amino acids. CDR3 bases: TGTGCCAGCAGTTTTTGGGGGGGGAATGAGCAGTTCTTC. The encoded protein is CASSFWGGNEQFF.

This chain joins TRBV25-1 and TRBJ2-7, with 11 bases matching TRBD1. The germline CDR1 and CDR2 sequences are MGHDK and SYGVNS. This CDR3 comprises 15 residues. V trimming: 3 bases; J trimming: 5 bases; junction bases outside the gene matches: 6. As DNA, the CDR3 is TGTGCCAGCAGTGAGCGGGGGGGACAGGGGGACGAGCAGTACTTC. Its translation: CASSERGGQGDEQYF.

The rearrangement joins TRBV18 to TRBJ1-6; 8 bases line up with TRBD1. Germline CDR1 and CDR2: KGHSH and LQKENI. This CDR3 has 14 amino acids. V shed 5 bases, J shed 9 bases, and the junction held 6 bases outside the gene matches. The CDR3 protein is CASSSGQGSSPLHF. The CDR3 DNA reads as TGTGCCAGCTCATCCGGACAGGGAAGTTCACCCCTCCACTTT.

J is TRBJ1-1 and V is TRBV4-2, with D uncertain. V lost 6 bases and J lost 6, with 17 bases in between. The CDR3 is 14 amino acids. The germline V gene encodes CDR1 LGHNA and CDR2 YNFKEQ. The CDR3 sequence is CASSRGGSSAEAFF. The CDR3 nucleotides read TGTGCCAGCAGTCGAGGAGGCAGTTCGGCTGAAGCTTTCTTT.

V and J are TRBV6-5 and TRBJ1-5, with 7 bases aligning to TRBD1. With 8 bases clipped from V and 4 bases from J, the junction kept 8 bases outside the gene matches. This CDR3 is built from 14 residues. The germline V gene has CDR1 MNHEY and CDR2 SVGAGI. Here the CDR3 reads CASLVGTENQPQHF. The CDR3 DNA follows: TGTGCCAGCCTGGTAGGGACAGAGAATCAGCCCCAGCATTTT.

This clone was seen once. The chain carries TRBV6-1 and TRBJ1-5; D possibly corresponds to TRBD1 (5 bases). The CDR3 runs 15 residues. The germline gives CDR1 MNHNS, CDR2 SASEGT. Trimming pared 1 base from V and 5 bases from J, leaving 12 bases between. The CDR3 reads CASSEEGQLDQPQHF. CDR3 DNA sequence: TGTGCCAGCAGTGAAGAGGGGCAGCTTGATCAGCCCCAGCATTTT.

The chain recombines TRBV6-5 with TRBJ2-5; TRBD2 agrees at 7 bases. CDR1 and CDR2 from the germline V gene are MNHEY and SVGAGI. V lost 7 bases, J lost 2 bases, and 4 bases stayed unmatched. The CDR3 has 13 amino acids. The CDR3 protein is CASTSSGQETQYF. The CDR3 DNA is TGTGCCAGCACTTCTAGCGGACAAGAGACCCAGTACTTC.

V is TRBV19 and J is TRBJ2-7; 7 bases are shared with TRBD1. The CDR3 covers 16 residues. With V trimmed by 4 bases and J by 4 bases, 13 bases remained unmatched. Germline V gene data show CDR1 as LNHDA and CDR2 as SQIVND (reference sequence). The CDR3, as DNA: TGTGCCAGTAGTAGCTCGCGACGACAGGGTCCTTACGAGCAGTACTTC. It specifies CASSSSRRQGPYEQYF.

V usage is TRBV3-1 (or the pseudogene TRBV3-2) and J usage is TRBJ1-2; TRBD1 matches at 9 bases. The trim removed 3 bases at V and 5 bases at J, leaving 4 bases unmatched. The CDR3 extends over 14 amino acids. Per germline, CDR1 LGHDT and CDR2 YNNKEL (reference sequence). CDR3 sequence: CASSQAGTGYGYTF. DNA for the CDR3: TGTGCCAGCAGCCAGGCCGGGACAGGGTATGGCTACACCTTC.

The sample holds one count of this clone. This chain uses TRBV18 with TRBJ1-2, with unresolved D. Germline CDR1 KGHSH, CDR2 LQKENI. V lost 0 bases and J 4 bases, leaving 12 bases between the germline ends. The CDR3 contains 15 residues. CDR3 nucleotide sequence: TGTGCCAGCTCACCACCTTCGATGGCAGGCTATGGCTACACCTTC. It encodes CASSPPSMAGYGYTF.

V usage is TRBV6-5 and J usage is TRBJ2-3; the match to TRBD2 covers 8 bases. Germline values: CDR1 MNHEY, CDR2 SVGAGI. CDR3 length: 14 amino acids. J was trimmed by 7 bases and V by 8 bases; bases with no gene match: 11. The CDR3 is CASGSGGSTNTQYF. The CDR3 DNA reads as TGTGCCAGCGGGAGCGGGGGCTCAACGAATACGCAGTATTTT.

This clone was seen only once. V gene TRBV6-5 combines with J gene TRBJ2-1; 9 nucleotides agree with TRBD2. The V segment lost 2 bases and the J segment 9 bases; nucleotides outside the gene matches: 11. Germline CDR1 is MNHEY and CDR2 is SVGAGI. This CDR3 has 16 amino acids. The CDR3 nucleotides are TGTGCCAGCAGTTACAAGGGCGGGGGGGCCGATACTGAGCAGTTCTTC. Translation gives CASSYKGGGADTEQFF.

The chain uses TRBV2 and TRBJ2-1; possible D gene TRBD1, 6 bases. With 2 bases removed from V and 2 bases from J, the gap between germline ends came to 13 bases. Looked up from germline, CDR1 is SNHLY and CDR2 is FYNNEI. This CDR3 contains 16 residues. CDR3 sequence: CASSEFQGPTYNEQFF. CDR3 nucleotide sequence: TGTGCCAGCAGTGAATTTCAGGGGCCGACCTACAATGAGCAGTTCTTC.

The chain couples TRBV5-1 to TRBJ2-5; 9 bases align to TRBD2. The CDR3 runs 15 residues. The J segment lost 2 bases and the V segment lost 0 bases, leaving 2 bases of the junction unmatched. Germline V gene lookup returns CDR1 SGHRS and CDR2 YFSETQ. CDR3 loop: CASSLGLAEQETQYF. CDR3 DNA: TGCGCCAGCAGCTTGGGACTAGCGGAACAAGAGACCCAGTACTTC.

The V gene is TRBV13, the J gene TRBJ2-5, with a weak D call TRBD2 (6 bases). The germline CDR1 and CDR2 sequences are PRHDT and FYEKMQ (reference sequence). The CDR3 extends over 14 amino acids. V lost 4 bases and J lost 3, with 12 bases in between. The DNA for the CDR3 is TGTGCCAGCAGCTCCCGGGACTCTGAAGAGACCCAGTACTTC. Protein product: CASSSRDSEETQYF.

The DNA of the CDR3 is TGTGCCAGCAGTGAATTATCCAGGGCGGACAATGAGCAGTTCTTC. Its protein is CASSELSRADNEQFF. V usage is TRBV25-1 and J usage is TRBJ2-1; tentatively, D is TRBD1 (5 bases). The CDR3 is made up of 15 amino acids. CDR1 MGHDK and CDR2 SYGVNS come from the germline V gene. Trimming took off 1 base at V and 5 bases at J, with 12 bases between the two ends.